This passage covers 28 T cell receptor beta chains from one sample sequenced in a study of T cell repertoires in cytomegalovirus infection. TCRdb re-analysed the reads in MiXCR, keeping a single row per CDR3 protein. The sample holds hundreds of thousands of distinct CDR3 sequences, 35% to 45% seen once. Sequencing was done on a sample of PBMCs. The receptors come from a human donor in good health (CMV status not recorded). Some clones in this sample may be carry-over from other donors' samples.

This clonotype was detected a few times. This chain uses TRBV7-8 with TRBJ2-5, with no clear D. This CDR3 has 14 residues. Germline V lookup: CDR1 SGHVS, CDR2 FQNEAQ. The V gene lost 1 base and the J gene lost 5 bases, with 11 bases spanning the gap. Here the CDR3 DNA reads TGTGCCAGCAGCTTAGGGGGTCCTTCCGAGACCCAGTACTTC. Residues: CASSLGGPSETQYF.

Only one count was recorded for this clonotype. This rearrangement joins TRBV6-5 to TRBJ2-3; 11 nucleotides align to TRBD2. Trimming cost V 5 bases and J 7 bases; bases outside gene matches: 8. CDR1 is MNHEY, CDR2 SVGAGI, per germline. This CDR3 has 15 residues. CDR3 sequence reads: CASSQLAGGQNTQYF. CDR3 in DNA: TGTGCCAGCAGTCAGCTAGCGGGGGGCCAAAATACGCAGTATTTT.

This sequence joins TRBV7-9 and TRBJ1-1, with a tentative D call TRBD1 (5 bases). Germline values: CDR1 SEHNR, CDR2 FQNEAQ (reference sequence). V was shortened by 5 bases and J by 4 bases, with 26 bases between the two germline ends. CDR3 size: 18 residues. CDR3 DNA: TGTGCCAGCAGCCCCCGAGGTAGGGGTTTAACGGGAACCACTGAAGCTTTCTTT. Its protein product is CASSPRGRGLTGTTEAFF.

This clonotype occurred many times. The J gene is TRBJ2-2, the V gene TRBV7-2; D is uncertain. CDR3 length: 16 residues. V lost 0 bases to trimming and J lost 0 bases, with 8 bases between them. Germline V gives CDR1 SGHTA, CDR2 FQGNSA. The CDR3 bases are TGTGCCAGCAGCTTAGCGGGCCGTACGAACACCGGGGAGCTGTTTTTT. Translated: CASSLAGRTNTGELFF.

The chain joins TRBV6-6 to TRBJ2-3, with 9 bases matching TRBD2. The CDR3 runs 15 residues. Germline V gene lookup returns CDR1 MNHNY and CDR2 SVGAGI (reference sequence). The trim removed 7 bases at V and 1 base at J, leaving 6 bases unmatched. The CDR3 loop is CASIIAGAGTDTQYF. The CDR3 nucleotides are TGTGCCAGCATTATAGCGGGAGCGGGCACAGATACGCAGTATTTT.

This clonotype was recorded many times. The rearrangement links TRBV7-2 to TRBJ2-3, with a tentative D call TRBD2 (5 bases). V gave up 5 bases and J gave up 6 bases, with 18 bases separating them. Germline assignment: CDR1 SGHTA and CDR2 FQGNSA. The length of the CDR3 is 15 residues. In nucleotides, the CDR3 is TGTGCCAGCAGCAACAGAATAGCGTCTGGGGATACGCAGTATTTT. Its protein is CASSNRIASGDTQYF.

The gene calls are TRBV24-1 and TRBJ1-2; the D gene is possibly TRBD1 (5 bases). V lost 4 bases to trimming and J lost 7 bases, with 15 bases between them. In germline, CDR1 is KGHDR, CDR2 SFDVKD. The CDR3 has 14 amino acids. DNA of the CDR3: TGTGCCACCAGTGAGCGACAGAGCATCTCTGGCTACACCTTC. It is translated as CATSERQSISGYTF.

This chain links TRBV5-1 with TRBJ2-5; D might be TRBD1 (6 bases). Germline V CDR1 and CDR2: SGHRS, YFSETQ. The CDR3 runs 16 residues. V was clipped by 0 bases and J by 0 bases, with 12 bases between them. Here the CDR3 DNA reads TGCGCCAGCAGCTTGGCCCAGGGGCCCCACCAAGAGACCCAGTACTTC. It encodes CASSLAQGPHQETQYF.

A word on this clonotype: Germline and junction disagree at one end, which may indicate a read error. The rearrangement joins TRBV5-1 to TRBJ1-1; possible D gene TRBD1, 6 bases. The V gene's germline CDR1 is SGHRS and CDR2 YFSETQ. The CDR3 runs 14 residues. The CDR3 bases are TGCGCCAGCAGCTTGGTGGCAGGGGTGCCTGAAGCTTCCTTT. Translating gives CASSLVAGVPEASF.

This clonotype has ten or more counts. V usage is TRBV7-9 and J usage is TRBJ1-1; D is unclear. Trimming stripped 5 bases from V and 6 bases from J, with 13 bases between. Germline V gives CDR1 SEHNR, CDR2 FQNEAQ (reference sequence). The length of the CDR3 is 13 residues. CDR3 protein: CASSMVGSAEAFF. CDR3 in DNA: TGTGCCAGCAGCATGGTAGGGTCTGCTGAAGCTTTCTTT.

This clonotype was observed a few times. The chain uses TRBV6-1 and TRBJ2-1; 9 bases match TRBD2. Germline loops: CDR1 MNHNS, CDR2 SASEGT. V dropped 4 bases and J dropped 4; count of bases not matched to a gene: 11. This CDR3 region has 17 residues. The CDR3 reads CASSGQARAGGYNEQFF. CDR3 nucleotides: TGTGCCAGCAGTGGACAAGCGCGCGCGGGAGGGTACAATGAGCAGTTCTTC.

This chain connects TRBV28 to TRBJ1-1; D ambiguous. Germline CDR1 reads MDHEN; CDR2 reads SYDVKM. The length of the CDR3 is 15 residues. Between the trimmed V and J ends, which lost 4 bases and 1 base, there was a span of 13 bases. CDR3 in amino acids: CASSSSRLKNTEAFF. CDR3 DNA sequence: TGTGCCAGCAGTTCCTCCAGACTGAAGAACACTGAAGCTTTCTTT.

This chain uses TRBV12-3 or TRBV12-4 with TRBJ2-7, with TRBD1 matching 9 bases. The V segment lost 8 bases and the J segment 5 bases; nucleotides outside the gene matches: 13. The CDR3 runs 15 residues. Here the CDR3 reads CASGRPGQGVHEQYF. For the CDR3, the DNA is TGTGCCAGCGGACGTCCGGGACAGGGTGTCCACGAGCAGTACTTC.

This clonotype was seen ten or more times. This rearrangement joins TRBV10-3 to TRBJ2-7; D possibly corresponds to TRBD2 (5 bases). There are 13 residues in the CDR3. Germline V gene lookup returns CDR1 ENHRY and CDR2 SYGVKD. V lost 7 bases, J lost 6 bases, and 16 bases lay in between. CDR3 protein: CAIKRGSGSEQYF. In DNA form, the CDR3 reads TGTGCCATCAAACGGGGAAGCGGCAGCGAGCAGTACTTC.

The chain combines TRBV19 with TRBJ1-1; 8 nucleotides align to TRBD1. This CDR3 region has 12 residues. Germline V CDR1 and CDR2: LNHDA, SQIVND (reference sequence). J lost 7 bases, V lost 9 bases, and 7 bases had no gene match. CDR3 sequence (DNA): TGTGCCAGCAGAATCGGGACAGGTGAAGCTTTCTTT. It yields the protein CASRIGTGEAFF.

This clonotype was picked up a small number of times. The CDR3 region is CASIPSVGERVNEQYF. The CDR3 bases are TGTGCCAGCATTCCCTCGGTTGGGGAGCGCGTTAACGAGCAGTACTTC. V and J are TRBV27 and TRBJ2-7, with D perhaps TRBD2 (5 bases). The CDR3 length is 16 residues. Trimming left V 7 bases short and J 5 bases short, with 24 bases between. From germline, CDR1 is MNHEY and CDR2 SMNVEV (reference sequence).

The chain has TRBV11-1 and TRBJ2-2, with D perhaps TRBD1 (6 bases). The V and J ends lost 5 bases and 4 bases respectively, with 11 bases between them. The CDR3 extends over 14 amino acids. Germline V CDR1 and CDR2: SGHAT, FQDESV (reference sequence). The CDR3 nucleotides read TGTGCCAGCAGCCGTGGACAGACCACCGGGGAGCTGTTTTTT. It yields the protein CASSRGQTTGELFF.

Concerning this clonotype itself: This could be a read error, since a much larger clone is one nucleotide away. The J gene is TRBJ1-1, the V gene TRBV7-2; D is ambiguous. The CDR3 totals 12 residues. The germline CDR1 and CDR2 sequences are SGHTA and FQGNSA. The CDR3 loop is CASNLLSTEAFF. The CDR3 region has the DNA TGTGCCAGCAACTTACTGAGCACTGAAGCTTTCTTT.

CDR3 DNA: TGTGCCAGCAGCCGAGCGGGCGGGTCCAGGGAATATGAGCAGTTCTTC. Translation gives CASSRAGGSREYEQFF. The chain joins TRBV14 to TRBJ2-1; D possibly corresponds to TRBD2 (6 bases). The ends were cut back, 4 bases at V and 8 bases at J, with 21 bases in the middle. The CDR3 spans 16 residues. Germline V CDR1 and CDR2: SGHDN, FVKESK.

This rearrangement joins TRBV20-1 to TRBJ1-4; unclear D gene. Germline V gene lookup returns CDR1 DFQATT and CDR2 SNEGSKA (reference sequence). CDR3 length: 14 amino acids. V was shortened by 3 bases and J by 6 bases, with 14 bases between the two germline ends. The CDR3 DNA sequence: TGCAGTGCTAGTCTTAGGGCGGCCTATGAAAAACTGTTTTTT. It is translated as CSASLRAAYEKLFF.

The gene calls are TRBV7-8 and TRBJ2-5; D is possibly TRBD2 (5 bases). V lost 0 bases, J lost 5 bases, and 10 bases lay in between. The CDR3 is 14 amino acids. Germline values: CDR1 SGHVS, CDR2 FQNEAQ. For the CDR3, the DNA is TGTGCCAGCAGCTTAGCGGGAGCGTCCGAGACCCAGTACTTC. It translates to CASSLAGASETQYF.

As to this clonotype: A much larger clone differs by one base, so this may be a read error. It is likely a read error, because the conserved phenylalanine at the end of the CDR3 is missing. This chain links TRBV7-2 with TRBJ2-1, with D perhaps matching TRBD2 (5 bases). Germline V gene sequence: CDR1 SGHTA, CDR2 FQGNSA. V lost 2 bases, J lost 13 bases, and 21 bases lay in between. This CDR3 is built from 15 residues. The CDR3 DNA is TGTGCCAGCAGCTTAACGGCGATCGCCCCCCGGGAACAGTTCTTA. This codes for CASSLTAIAPREQFL.

Only a few counts were recorded for this clonotype. The rearrangement links TRBV7-2 to TRBJ1-3; D unresolved. CDR1 and CDR2 from the germline V gene are SGHTA and FQGNSA. The CDR3 extends over 14 amino acids. Trimming took off 2 bases at V and 2 bases at J, with 7 bases between the two ends. The CDR3 coding sequence is TGTGCCAGCAGCTTATTTACGGCTGGAAACACCATATATTTT. It is translated as CASSLFTAGNTIYF.

This clonotype has more than one count but fewer than ten. The chain combines TRBV28 with TRBJ1-1, with 7 bases that match TRBD1. With 8 bases clipped from V and 0 bases from J, the junction kept 15 bases outside the gene matches. CDR3 length equals 17 residues. CDR1 MDHEN and CDR2 SYDVKM come from the germline V gene. This CDR3 is CASPPRATGAMNTEAFF. Written as DNA, the CDR3 is TGTGCCAGCCCTCCCCGCGCCACAGGGGCGATGAACACTGAAGCTTTCTTT.

This clonotype was counted at least ten times. The chain employs TRBV7-2 and TRBJ1-2; D is unclear. Trimming took 5 bases from V and 2 from J, leaving 15 bases between them. CDR3 size: 15 residues. The germline V gene encodes CDR1 SGHTA and CDR2 FQGNSA. The CDR3: CASSPNRAENYGYTF. The DNA of the CDR3 is TGTGCCAGCAGCCCCAATAGGGCTGAGAACTATGGCTACACCTTC.

CDR3 in DNA: TGTGCCAGCAGCCAAATAGGGCGTACGCAGTATTTT. It specifies CASSQIGRTQYF. This rearrangement joins TRBV11-1 to TRBJ2-3; unclear D gene. Trimming removed 5 bases at V and 8 bases at J, with 11 bases between. The CDR3 has 12 residues. The germline CDR1 and CDR2 sequences are SGHAT and FQDESV (reference sequence).

J is TRBJ2-1 and V is TRBV7-4; 7 bases align to TRBD1. V dropped 1 base and J dropped 7; count of bases not matched to a gene: 10. The CDR3 consists of 16 residues. Germline values: CDR1 SGHVT, CDR2 SQSDAQ. The CDR3: CASSLEQGRPGNEQFF. Here the CDR3 DNA reads TGTGCCAGCAGCTTAGAACAGGGGCGTCCTGGGAATGAGCAGTTCTTC. Variable domain in full (rest from reference TRBV7-4 and TRBJ2-1): GAGVSQSPRYKVAKRGRDVALRCDSISGHVTLYWYRQTLGQGSEVLTYSQSDAQRDKSGRPSGRFSAERPERSVSTLKIQRTEQGDSAVYLCASSLEQGRPGNEQFFGPGTRLTVL.

The chain joins TRBV5-6 to TRBJ2-1; 10 bases fit TRBD1. The CDR3 runs to 15 residues. V shed 4 bases and J 2 bases; nucleotides not matched to a gene: 3. Germline CDR1 SGHDT, CDR2 YYEEEE. CDR3 protein: CASSPTGGAYNEQFF. DNA of the CDR3: TGTGCCAGCAGCCCGACAGGGGGCGCCTACAATGAGCAGTTCTTC.